This T cell receptor beta chain derives from a study of T cell repertoires in cytomegalovirus infection. Study overall: Recently identified HLA-C-restricted CMV epitopes were used, and well-studied HLA-B-restricted CMV epitopes were used as well. Indicated by public TCR beta signatures were CMV infection and matching HLA type. Findings and caveats of the study: It was HLA-C-restricted CMV-specific TCR beta clonotypes that dominated the response ex vivo. Totalled public TCR beta family frequency picked out people who carried CMV plus the relevant HLA.

TCRdb analysed the reads with MiXCR anew, one entry per CDR3 protein. The repertoire holds under 200,000 distinct CDR3 sequences, with roughly a fifth as singletons. In this sample, this clonotype turned up a few times. The target antigen is unknown. This CDR3 contains 14 residues. CDR1 is LNHDA and CDR2 is SQIVND in the germline V gene (reference sequence). Trimming shortened V by 4 bases and J by 2 bases, and 12 bases separated the two germline ends. This clonotype was obtained from a human donor in good health (CMV status not recorded). Some clones in this sample may be carry-over from other donors' samples. V and J are TRBV19 and TRBJ2-7; tentatively, D is TRBD1 or TRBD2 (5 bases each). The material was CD8+ T cells from cultured PBMCs, obtained from culture after CMV antigen stimulation. This CDR3 reads CASSTGTGTYEQYF. The CDR3 DNA reads as TGTGCCAGTAGTACAGGGACGGGAACCTACGAGCAGTACTTC.